The rows below give T cell receptor beta chains drawn from one sample of a study of blood T cell repertoires in COVID-19. The method was immunoSEQ multiplex PCR; TCRdb's version includes in-frame clones alone and lacks a portion of them. This repertoire shows some 170,000 clones, 84% found once; its top ten account for roughly 15%. Sequencing was carried out using PBMCs or T cells enriched from blood (not recorded which). The receptor source for this set is a man between 45 and 60 years old who had recovered from COVID-19. The CDR3 runs from the conserved cysteine through the conserved F or W. The order of the fields is V gene, J gene, D gene, clone size, CDR3 protein, CDR3 DNA. D genes are given only for firm matches. Clone sizes are given selectively: once, few, many, or a class where the clone is expanded.

v_gene: TRBV6-5; j_gene: TRBJ2-7; d_gene: TRBD2; abundance: -; CDR3aa: CASATSGTYEQYF; CDR3nt: TGTGCCAGCGCGACTAGCGGAACCTACGAGCAGTACTTC
v_gene: TRBV3-1/TRBV3-2; j_gene: TRBJ1-2; d_gene: TRBD1; abundance: -; CDR3aa: CASSQRTGGNYGYTF; CDR3nt: TGTGCCAGCAGCCAACGTACAGGGGGTAACTATGGCTACACCTTC
v_gene: TRBV5-1; j_gene: TRBJ2-2; d_gene: -; abundance: -; CDR3aa: CASSPDGGTGELFF; CDR3nt: TGCGCCAGCAGCCCGGACGGGGGAACCGGGGAGCTGTTTTTT
v_gene: TRBV28; j_gene: TRBJ1-5; d_gene: TRBD1; abundance: -; CDR3aa: CASRQGAGQPQHF; CDR3nt: TGTGCCAGTCGACAGGGTGCGGGCCAGCCCCAGCATTTT
v_gene: TRBV12-3/TRBV12-4; j_gene: TRBJ1-1; d_gene: TRBD1; abundance: -; CDR3aa: CASSLGGQTEAFF; CDR3nt: TGTGCCAGCAGTTTAGGGGGACAGACTGAAGCTTTCTTT
v_gene: TRBV28; j_gene: TRBJ2-3; d_gene: TRBD1; abundance: many; CDR3aa: CASSQPTGADTQYF; CDR3nt: TGTGCCAGCAGTCAACCGACAGGGGCAGATACGCAGTATTTT
v_gene: TRBV15; j_gene: TRBJ1-1; d_gene: TRBD1; abundance: -; CDR3aa: CATSSRSGTGLLAFF; CDR3nt: TGTGCCACCAGCAGTCGTTCCGGGACAGGCCTCTTAGCTTTCTTT
v_gene: TRBV11-2; j_gene: TRBJ2-1; d_gene: TRBD1; abundance: -; CDR3aa: CASSPDRAMYNEQFF; CDR3nt: TGTGCCAGCAGCCCGGACAGGGCAATGTACAATGAGCAGTTCTTC
v_gene: TRBV3-1/TRBV3-2; j_gene: TRBJ1-1; d_gene: -; abundance: -; CDR3aa: CASSQVAANTEAFF; CDR3nt: TGTGCCAGCAGCCAAGTGGCGGCGAACACTGAAGCTTTCTTT
v_gene: TRBV18; j_gene: TRBJ2-1; d_gene: TRBD2; abundance: -; CDR3aa: CASSPGGGWNEQFF; CDR3nt: TGTGCCAGCTCACCGGGGGGGGGTTGGAATGAGCAGTTCTTC
v_gene: TRBV7-8; j_gene: TRBJ2-7; d_gene: -; abundance: -; CDR3aa: CASSLRNLRTDRYEQYF; CDR3nt: TGTGCCAGCAGCTTAAGAAACCTCCGGACAGACCGCTACGAGCAGTACTTC
v_gene: TRBV11-2; j_gene: TRBJ2-7; d_gene: TRBD1; abundance: -; CDR3aa: CASSSPGQAAYEQYF; CDR3nt: TGTGCCAGCAGCTCGCCGGGACAGGCCGCCTACGAGCAGTACTTC
v_gene: TRBV27; j_gene: TRBJ1-4; d_gene: -; abundance: once; CDR3aa: CASSPGHFPPREKLFF; CDR3nt: TGTGCCAGCAGCCCGGGACACTTCCCCCCGAGGGAAAAACTGTTTTTT
v_gene: TRBV10-2; j_gene: TRBJ2-5; d_gene: -; abundance: -; CDR3aa: CASSDVIETQYF; CDR3nt: TGCGCCAGCAGTGACGTTATCGAGACCCAGTACTTC
v_gene: TRBV5-5; j_gene: TRBJ1-3; d_gene: -; abundance: -; CDR3aa: CASSLAYVGPSGNTIYF; CDR3nt: TGTGCCAGCAGCTTGGCATATGTCGGTCCCTCTGGAAACACCATATATTTT
v_gene: TRBV7-9; j_gene: TRBJ2-7; d_gene: -; abundance: -; CDR3aa: CAVGSGRSYEQYF; CDR3nt: TGTGCCGTGGGATCAGGGCGCTCCTACGAGCAGTACTTC
v_gene: TRBV7-8; j_gene: TRBJ2-2; d_gene: TRBD1; abundance: -; CDR3aa: CASSSGTGRTGELFF; CDR3nt: TGTGCCAGCAGCTCCGGGACAGGACGCACCGGGGAGCTGTTTTTT
v_gene: TRBV5-1; j_gene: TRBJ1-5; d_gene: -; abundance: -; CDR3aa: CASSLLGDQPQHF; CDR3nt: TGCGCCAGCAGCTTGCTCGGGGATCAGCCCCAGCATTTT
v_gene: TRBV20-1; j_gene: TRBJ1-2; d_gene: -; abundance: -; CDR3aa: CSASQTGYGYTF; CDR3nt: TGCAGTGCTAGTCAGACTGGCTATGGCTACACCTTC